The clone carrying this TCR beta chain came up many times. Its antigen remains unidentified. The data belong to a study of early T cells in non-severe SARS-CoV-2 infection. Whole-study context: The study sequenced bulk RNA from unsorted whole blood, with chains unpaired.

Study outcomes and limitations: CD4 and private specificities were missed by VDJdb matching, which favored anti-spike CD8 responses.

From germline, CDR1 is SQVTM and CDR2 ANQGSEA. Trimming took 1 base from V and 4 from J, leaving 15 bases between them. The CDR3 has 15 residues. Each cDNA molecule carried a unique molecular identifier. TCRdb itself ran the 5' RACE reads through MiXCR, one entry per CDR3 protein. The sample lists tens of thousands of distinct CDR3 sequences, approximately 12% occurring once. This TCR was sampled from an adult who was a healthcare worker with PCR-confirmed SARS-CoV-2 infection or an uninfected control (not recorded which). This specimen consisted of whole blood, obtained at baseline. V and J are TRBV29-1 and TRBJ2-3; TRBD2 might be the D (6 bases). The CDR3 spells CSVEVWGESADTQYF. Written as DNA, the CDR3 is TGCAGCGTTGAAGTTTGGGGGGAATCTGCAGATACGCAGTATTTT.